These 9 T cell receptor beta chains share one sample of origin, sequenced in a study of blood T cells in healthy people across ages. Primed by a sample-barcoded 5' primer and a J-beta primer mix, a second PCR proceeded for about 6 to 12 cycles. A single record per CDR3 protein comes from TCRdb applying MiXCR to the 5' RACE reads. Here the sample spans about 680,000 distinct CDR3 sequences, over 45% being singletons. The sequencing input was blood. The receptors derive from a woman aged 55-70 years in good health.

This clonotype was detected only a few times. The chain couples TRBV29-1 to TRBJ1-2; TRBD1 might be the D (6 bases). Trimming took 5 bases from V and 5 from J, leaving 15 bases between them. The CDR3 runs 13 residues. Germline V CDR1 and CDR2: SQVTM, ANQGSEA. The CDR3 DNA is TGCAGCGTTCCCCTCACAGGGAAGTATGGCTACACCTTC. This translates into CSVPLTGKYGYTF.

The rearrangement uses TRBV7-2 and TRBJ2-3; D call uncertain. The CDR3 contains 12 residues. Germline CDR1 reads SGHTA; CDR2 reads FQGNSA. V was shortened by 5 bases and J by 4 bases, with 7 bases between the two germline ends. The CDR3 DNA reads TGTGCCAGCAGCGTCTACCCAGATACGCAGTATTTT. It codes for CASSVYPDTQYF.

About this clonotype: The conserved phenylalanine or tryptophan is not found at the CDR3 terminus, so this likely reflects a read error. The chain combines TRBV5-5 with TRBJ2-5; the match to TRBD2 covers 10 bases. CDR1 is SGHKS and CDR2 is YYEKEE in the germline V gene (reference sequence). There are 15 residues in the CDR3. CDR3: CASSLGASGSETQYL. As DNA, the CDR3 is TGCGCCAGCAGCTTGGGAGCTAGCGGGAGTGAGACCCAGTACCTC.

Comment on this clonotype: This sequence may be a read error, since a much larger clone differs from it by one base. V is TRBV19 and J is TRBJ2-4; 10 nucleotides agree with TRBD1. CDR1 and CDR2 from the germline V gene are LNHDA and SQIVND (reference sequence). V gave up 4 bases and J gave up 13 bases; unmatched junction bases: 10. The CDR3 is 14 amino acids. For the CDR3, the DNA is TGTGCCAGTAGTACGGGACAGGGGCACTACAAGCAGTACTTC. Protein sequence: CASSTGQGHYKQYF.

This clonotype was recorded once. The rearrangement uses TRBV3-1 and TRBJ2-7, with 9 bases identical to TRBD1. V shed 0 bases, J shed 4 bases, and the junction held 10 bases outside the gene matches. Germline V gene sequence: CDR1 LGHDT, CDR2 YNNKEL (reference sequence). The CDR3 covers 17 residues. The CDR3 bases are TGTGCCAGCAGCCAAGATTCCGACCGGGACAGGGAGTACGAGCAGTACTTC. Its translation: CASSQDSDRDREYEQYF.

The DNA for the CDR3 is TGTGCCAGCAGCCTCGGGACAGTAAACTATGGCTACACCTTC. It encodes CASSLGTVNYGYTF. The V and J genes are TRBV5-4 and TRBJ1-2; 7 nucleotides align to TRBD1. V lost 4 bases to trimming and J lost 2 bases; unmatched junction nucleotides: 5. This CDR3 spans 14 amino acids. Germline CDR1 SGHNT, CDR2 YYREEE (reference sequence).

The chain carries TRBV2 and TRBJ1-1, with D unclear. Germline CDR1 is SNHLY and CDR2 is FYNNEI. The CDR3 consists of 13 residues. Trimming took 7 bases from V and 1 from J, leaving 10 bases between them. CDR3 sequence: CASNYWGNTEAFF. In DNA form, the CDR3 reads TGTGCCAGCAACTACTGGGGGAACACTGAAGCTTTCTTT.

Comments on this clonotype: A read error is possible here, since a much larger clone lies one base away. The CDR3 is CASGFRGDEQYF. The CDR3 coding sequence is TGCGCCAGCGGCTTCAGGGGAGACGAGCAGTACTTC. The chain couples TRBV5-1 to TRBJ2-4; perhaps TRBD1 as D (6 bases). The last part of the DNA fits TRBJ2-7 better; the J call may be wrong. Germline CDR1 is SGHRS and CDR2 is YFSETQ. The CDR3 length is 12 residues.

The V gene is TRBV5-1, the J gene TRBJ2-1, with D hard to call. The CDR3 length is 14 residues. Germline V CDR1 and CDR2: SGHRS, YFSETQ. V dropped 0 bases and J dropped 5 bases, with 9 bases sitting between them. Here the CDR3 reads CASSLGGQNNEQFF. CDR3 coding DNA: TGCGCCAGCAGCTTGGGTGGGCAGAACAATGAGCAGTTCTTC.